The next 27 T cell receptor beta chains were all read from a single sample in a study of blood T cell repertoires in COVID-19. TCRdb keeps only in-frame clones here, not all; method: immunoSEQ multiplex PCR. This table has 150,000 to 200,000 clones, 65% to 90% appearing once. Material for sequencing was peripheral blood. All receptors come from a man aged 50 or older with active or convalescent COVID-19.

The chain carries TRBV28 and TRBJ2-1; a possible D gene is TRBD1 (5 bases). V shed 2 bases and J shed 5 bases, with 13 bases lying between them. The germline V gene has CDR1 MDHEN and CDR2 SYDVKM. The CDR3 length is 15 residues. The chain's CDR3 is CASSLVDSPNNEQFF. The CDR3 DNA is TGTGCCAGCAGTTTAGTCGACAGTCCGAACAATGAGCAGTTCTTC.

As DNA, the CDR3 is TGTGCCAGCAGCGATAGGAGTAGCACAGATACGCAGTATTTT. The encoded protein is CASSDRSSTDTQYF. The rearrangement uses TRBV6-2 or TRBV6-3 and TRBJ2-3; D remains unclear. The CDR3 extends over 14 amino acids. The V end lost 6 bases, the J end lost 0 bases, and 10 bases lay between the germline ends. From germline, CDR1 is MNHEY and CDR2 SVGEGT.

This sequence joins TRBV7-2 and TRBJ1-4; D is possibly TRBD1 (6 bases). CDR1 is SGHTA, CDR2 FQGNSA, per germline. This CDR3 has 17 amino acids. The V end lost 1 base, the J end lost 4 bases, and 16 bases lay between the germline ends. CDR3 DNA: TGTGCCAGCAGCTTAGAAATAATCTCAGGGGTTAATGAAAAACTGTTTTTT. Its translation: CASSLEIISGVNEKLFF.

V is TRBV19 and J is TRBJ2-5; D might be TRBD2 (5 bases). Germline CDR1 is LNHDA and CDR2 is SQIVND (reference sequence). V lost 3 bases and J 5 bases, leaving 16 bases between the germline ends. The CDR3 runs 15 residues. The CDR3 is CASSILTSIGETQYF. DNA for the CDR3: TGTGCCAGTAGTATCTTAACTAGTATTGGGGAGACCCAGTACTTC.

The V and J genes are TRBV9 and TRBJ2-1, with 9 bases aligning to TRBD2. The CDR3 is 15 amino acids. Unmatched junction bases numbered 5, after V lost 0 bases and J lost 7 bases. Looked up from germline, CDR1 is SGDLS and CDR2 is YYNGEE. CDR3 DNA sequence: TGTGCCAGCAGCGTAGTCGCGGGAGGGCCGAATGAGCAGTTCTTC. Encoded protein: CASSVVAGGPNEQFF.

This clone was observed a single time. The chain employs TRBV6-5 and TRBJ2-2; D is undetermined. V was cut by 1 base and J by 5 bases, with 11 bases left in between. CDR3 length: 15 amino acids. Germline V gives CDR1 MNHEY, CDR2 SVGAGI. The CDR3 here is CASSYFQQLTGELFF. The CDR3 bases are TGTGCCAGCAGTTACTTTCAACAGTTGACCGGGGAGCTGTTTTTT.

This clone showed up just once. This chain links TRBV10-1 with TRBJ2-1, with TRBD2 identical over 7 bases. J lost 10 bases, V lost 6 bases, and 0 bases had no gene match. The germline V gene encodes CDR1 WNHNN and CDR2 SYGVQD (reference sequence). This CDR3 contains 10 residues. The CDR3 nucleotides are TGCGCCAGCAGAGCGGGAGAGCAGTTCTTC. Translated, it gives CASRAGEQFF.

This rearrangement joins TRBV6-6 to TRBJ1-1; 10 bases line up with TRBD1. V lost 5 bases, J lost 8 bases, and 2 bases stayed unmatched. Germline CDR1 MNHNY, CDR2 SVGAGI (reference sequence). This CDR3 region has 12 residues. The CDR3 DNA follows: TGTGCCAGCAGTAAGGGACAGGGGGAAGCTTTCTTT. This translates into CASSKGQGEAFF.

For the CDR3, the DNA is TGTGCCAGCAGCTTGGCGGGGGCCTATGGCTACACCTTC. This sequence encodes CASSLAGAYGYTF. The chain has TRBV7-2 and TRBJ1-2, with TRBD1 as a possible D gene (6 bases). This CDR3 is 13 amino acids long. V lost 3 bases and J 4 bases, leaving 9 bases between the germline ends. Per the germline V gene, CDR1 is SGHTA and CDR2 is FQGNSA. Full variable domain (remainder filled in from reference TRBV7-2 and TRBJ1-2): GAGVSQSPSNKVTEKGKDVELRCDPISGHTALYWYRQSLGQGLEFLIYFQGNSAPDKSGLPSDRFSAERTGGSVSTLTIQRTQQEDSAVYLCASSLAGAYGYTFGSGTRLTVV.

This clone was found many times. CDR3 DNA sequence: TGTGCCAGCAGCGATAGACTTTTCAAGACCACCGGGGAGCTGTTTTTT. As protein: CASSDRLFKTTGELFF. V and J are TRBV5-4 and TRBJ2-2; D gene unclear. Germline loops: CDR1 SGHNT, CDR2 YYREEE (reference sequence). This CDR3 comprises 16 residues. Trimming took off 4 bases at V and 4 bases at J, with 17 bases between the two ends.

This clone was seen a few times. The gene calls are TRBV11-1 and TRBJ2-1; 7 bases map to TRBD2. V shed 3 bases and J 4 bases; nucleotides not matched to a gene: 9. The V gene's germline CDR1 is SGHAT and CDR2 FQDESV (reference sequence). This CDR3 is 16 amino acids long. The CDR3 sequence: CASSFFGGGEYNEQFF. The CDR3 DNA reads TGTGCCAGCAGCTTCTTCGGTGGGGGGGAGTACAATGAGCAGTTCTTC.

V is TRBV29-1 and J is TRBJ1-1; tentative D call: TRBD1 (5 bases). CDR3 length equals 12 residues. With 7 bases removed from V and 7 bases from J, the gap between germline ends came to 16 bases. CDR1 SQVTM and CDR2 ANQGSEA come from the germline V gene. CDR3 in DNA: TGCAGCGGTACGGGGGGTGTTATTGAAGCTTTCTTT. Translation gives CSGTGGVIEAFF.

The chain employs TRBV24-1 and TRBJ1-1; no clear D. Germline CDR1 reads KGHDR; CDR2 reads SFDVKD. The length of the CDR3 is 14 residues. V lost 1 base to trimming and J lost 3 bases, with 8 bases between them. As DNA, the CDR3 is TGTGCCACCAGTGATTTTTGCGGGGACACTGAAGCTTTCTTT. Its translation is CATSDFCGDTEAFF.

V and J are TRBV5-1 and TRBJ2-3, with D maybe TRBD2 (5 bases). There are 16 residues in the CDR3. CDR1 is SGHRS and CDR2 is YFSETQ in the germline V gene. V dropped 4 bases and J dropped 5 bases, with 20 bases sitting between them. CDR3 amino acids: CASSPGIWEGKDTQYF. The CDR3 DNA is TGCGCCAGCAGCCCCGGGATTTGGGAAGGGAAAGATACGCAGTATTTT. Full variable domain (outside the CDR3, taken from reference TRBV5-1 and TRBJ2-3): KAGVTQTPRYLIKTRGQQVTLSCSPISGHRSVSWYQQTPGQGLQFLFEYFSETQRNKGNFPGRFSGRQFSNSRSEMNVSTLELGDSALYLCASSPGIWEGKDTQYFGPGTRLTVL.

This clone came up once. This chain links TRBV6-4 with TRBJ2-1; 7 bases align to TRBD1. The ends lost 0 bases at V and 9 bases at J; junction bases unmatched: 11. Germline lookup yields CDR1 MRHNA and CDR2 SNTAGT. The CDR3 runs to 16 residues. The CDR3 DNA is TGTGCCAGCAGTGACTCGATACAGGGGCCCAGGGGTGAGCAGTTCTTC. It specifies CASSDSIQGPRGEQFF.

V gene TRBV28 combines with J gene TRBJ2-7; maybe TRBD1 (6 bases). Germline loops: CDR1 MDHEN, CDR2 SYDVKM. V was trimmed by 7 bases and J by 3 bases, leaving 16 bases between them. CDR3 length: 14 amino acids. Here the CDR3 DNA reads TGTGCCAGCACCTCGAGGGGGACAAACTACGAGCAGTACTTC. This codes for CASTSRGTNYEQYF. Full variable domain (missing parts from reference TRBV28 and TRBJ2-7): DVKVTQSSRYLVKRTGEKVFLECVQDMDHENMFWYRQDPGLGLRLIYFSYDVKMKEKGDIPEGYSVSREKKERFSLILESASTNQTSMYLCASTSRGTNYEQYFGPGTRLTVT.

The chain links TRBV6-4 to TRBJ1-1; maybe TRBD1 (5 bases). Deletions cut 4 bases from V and 2 bases from J, with 8 bases between. The CDR3 is made up of 13 amino acids. The germline CDR1 and CDR2 sequences are MRHNA and SNTAGT. As DNA, the CDR3 is TGTGCCAGCAGTGTCAGGGAAAACACTGAAGCTTTCTTT. Protein: CASSVRENTEAFF.

The CDR3 region has the DNA TGTGCCTGGAGTGTAGGGCCACAGGGGACTGAAGCTTTCTTT. Translating gives CAWSVGPQGTEAFF. This chain uses TRBV30 with TRBJ1-1; 7 positions agree with TRBD1. Germline CDR1 GTSNPN, CDR2 SVGIG (reference sequence). The CDR3 is made up of 14 amino acids. V shed 0 bases and J 5 bases; nucleotides not matched to a gene: 6.

J is TRBJ1-2 and V is TRBV7-2, with 8 bases aligning to TRBD1. This CDR3 contains 13 residues. V shed 2 bases, J shed 6 bases, and the junction held 2 bases outside the gene matches. The V gene's germline CDR1 is SGHTA and CDR2 FQGNSA. CDR3 sequence (DNA): TGTGCCAGCAGCTTACAGGGGGCGAATGGCTACACCTTC. This encodes CASSLQGANGYTF.

Regarding this clone: A read error may account for a junction end that differs from germline. This chain joins TRBV30 and TRBJ1-1, with 7 nucleotides matching TRBD1. Germline V gives CDR1 GTSNPN, CDR2 SVGIG (reference sequence). The CDR3 loop spans 11 amino acids. CDR3 sequence: CAWEDFRQGDF. The CDR3 DNA sequence: TGTGCCTGGGAGGACTTTCGACAGGGTGACTTT. The full variable domain, rest sourced from reference TRBV30 and TRBJ1-1, is SQTIHQWPATLVQPVGSPLSLECTVEGTSNPNLYWYRQAAGRGLQLLFYSVGIGQISSEVPQNLSASRPQDRQFILSSKKLLLSDSGFYLCAWEDFRQGDFGQGTRLTVV.

The chain couples TRBV11-2 to TRBJ2-2; D is perhaps TRBD2 (5 bases). V shed 7 bases and J shed 3 bases, with 9 bases lying between them. From germline, CDR1 is SGHAT and CDR2 FQNNGV. This CDR3 contains 13 residues. CDR3 DNA sequence: TGTGCCAGCAACATGAGGGACACCGGGGAGCTGTTTTTT. Protein: CASNMRDTGELFF.

The chain recombines TRBV4-1 with TRBJ2-4; maybe TRBD1 (5 bases). Trimming took off 4 bases at V and 8 bases at J, with 18 bases between the two ends. There are 15 residues in the CDR3. Germline V CDR1 and CDR2: MGHRA, YSYEKL. As DNA, the CDR3 is TGCGCCAGCAGCCCACAGGTAATAGGGCAGCACATTCAGTACTTC. Protein product: CASSPQVIGQHIQYF.

The V gene is TRBV2, the J gene TRBJ2-1; 9 positions agree with TRBD2. V was clipped by 7 bases and J by 4 bases; unmatched bases: 8. The CDR3 sequence is 15 residues long. Germline V gene data show CDR1 as SNHLY and CDR2 as FYNNEI. CDR3 DNA: TGTGCCAGCAAAATCGGACTAGCGAGATACAATGAGCAGTTCTTC. It translates to CASKIGLARYNEQFF.

V and J are TRBV10-3 and TRBJ2-7; D may be TRBD1 (5 bases). V was trimmed by 3 bases and J by 2 bases, leaving 14 bases between them. Looked up from germline, CDR1 is ENHRY and CDR2 is SYGVKD. This CDR3 has 15 amino acids. The CDR3 region is CAISEGWGDTYEQYF. The CDR3 coding sequence is TGTGCCATCAGTGAAGGGTGGGGCGACACCTACGAGCAGTACTTC.

This sequence joins TRBV5-1 and TRBJ2-2; possible D gene TRBD1, 6 bases. V was pared by 4 bases and J by 3 bases, with 10 bases between. Germline V gene sequence: CDR1 SGHRS, CDR2 YFSETQ. There are 14 residues in the CDR3. CDR3 in amino acids: CASSQGHDTGELFF. The CDR3 coding sequence is TGCGCCAGCAGCCAGGGACACGACACCGGGGAGCTGTTTTTT.

The V gene is TRBV5-1, the J gene TRBJ1-3, with D perhaps TRBD1 (5 bases). Trimming removed 0 bases at V and 4 bases at J, with 17 bases between. The germline V gene has CDR1 SGHRS and CDR2 YFSETQ. The CDR3 contains 17 residues. The CDR3 sequence: CASSLETGGTGGNTIYF. As DNA, the CDR3 is TGCGCCAGCAGCTTGGAGACGGGAGGGACGGGAGGAAACACCATATATTTT.

The sample holds one count of this clone. Other DNA sequences in the sample encode the same CDR3. This chain connects TRBV14 to TRBJ1-2; no clear D gene. Looked up from germline, CDR1 is SGHDN and CDR2 is FVKESK. The CDR3 has 13 amino acids. V dropped 0 bases and J dropped 5 bases, with 7 bases sitting between them. CDR3 coding DNA: TGTGCCAGCAGCCAAGAATCGGGATATGGCTACACCTTC. Its protein is CASSQESGYGYTF.